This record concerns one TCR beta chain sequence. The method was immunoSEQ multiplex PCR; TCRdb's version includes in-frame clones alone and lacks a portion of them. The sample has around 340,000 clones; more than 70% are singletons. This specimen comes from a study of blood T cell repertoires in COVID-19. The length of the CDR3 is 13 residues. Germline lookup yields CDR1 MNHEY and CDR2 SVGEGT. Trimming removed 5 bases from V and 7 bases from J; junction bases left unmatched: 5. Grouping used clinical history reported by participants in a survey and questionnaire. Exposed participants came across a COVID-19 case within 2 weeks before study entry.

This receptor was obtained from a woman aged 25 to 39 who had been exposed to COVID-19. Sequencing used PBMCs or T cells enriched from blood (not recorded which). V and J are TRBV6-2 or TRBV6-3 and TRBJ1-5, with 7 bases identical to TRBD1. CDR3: CASSPTGDQPQHF. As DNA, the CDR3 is TGTGCCAGCAGTCCAACAGGGGACCAGCCCCAGCATTTT.